This TCR beta chain was profiled in a study of naive and memory T cell subsets. Study observations and caveats: Potentially, T cell activation and differentiation skew this RNA-based measurement.

An oligonucleotide containing a UMI was ligated to the 3' end of TCR cDNA. Whole-blood samples were roughly 2.7 ml of peripheral blood from healthy adult volunteers. Unsorted total RNA, about 1 to 1000 ng, was DNase treated before reverse transcription. The V end was cut by 5 bases, the J end by 2 bases, with 16 bases between. The CDR3 totals 16 residues. Germline assignment: CDR1 SGHTA and CDR2 FQGNSA. Ligated cDNA underwent four rounds of PCR with nested alpha and beta constant region primers and SP2. Blood and skin TCR RNA was reverse transcribed with alpha and beta constant primers. TCRdb reanalysed the 5' RACE reads using MiXCR and keeps one entry per CDR3 protein. The data contain more than 60,000 distinct CDR3 sequences, around 8% of them singletons. For this clonotype: Its antigen is as yet unknown.

This sequence joins TRBV7-2 and TRBJ2-1, with D possibly matching TRBD2 (7 bases). The TCR comes from a female donor in good health. The CDR3 region has the DNA TGTGCCAGCAGCATCCAAGGGCGGGGGCCCTACAATGAGCAGTTCTTC. It translates to CASSIQGRGPYNEQFF.